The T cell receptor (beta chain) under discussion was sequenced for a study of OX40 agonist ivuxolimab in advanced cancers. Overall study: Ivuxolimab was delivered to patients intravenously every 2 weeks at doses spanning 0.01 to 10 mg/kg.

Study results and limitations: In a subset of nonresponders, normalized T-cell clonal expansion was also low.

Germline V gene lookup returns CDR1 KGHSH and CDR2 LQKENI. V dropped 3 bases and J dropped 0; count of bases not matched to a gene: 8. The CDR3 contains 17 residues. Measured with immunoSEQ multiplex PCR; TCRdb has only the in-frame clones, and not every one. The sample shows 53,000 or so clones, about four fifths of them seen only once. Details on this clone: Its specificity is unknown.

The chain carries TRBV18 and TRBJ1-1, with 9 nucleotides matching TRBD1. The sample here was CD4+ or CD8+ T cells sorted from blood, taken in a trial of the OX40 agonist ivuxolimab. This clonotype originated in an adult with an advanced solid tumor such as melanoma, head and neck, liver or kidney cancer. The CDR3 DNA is TGTGCCAGCTCACCCCTCGGACAGGGGTTCATGAACACTGAAGCTTTCTTT. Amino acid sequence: CASSPLGQGFMNTEAFF.